Listed below are T cell receptor beta chains from one sample, sequenced in a study of CD8+CD57+ T cells in acquired aplastic anemia. TCRdb ran MiXCR on the reads and lists one entry per CDR3 protein. This table has fewer than 200,000 distinct CDR3 sequences, roughly 48% appearing once. The source material was sorted CD4+, CD8+, or CD8+CD57+ T cells (not recorded which) from PBMCs. These receptors were taken from a human donor in good health. The CDR3 runs from the conserved cysteine through the conserved F or W. A D gene is named only where the DNA matches it firmly. Clone size, where shown, is once, few, many, or a class for clones that have expanded.

abundance: few; v_gene: TRBV6-1; j_gene: TRBJ2-1; d_gene: TRBD2; CDR3nt: TGTGCCAGCAGTCAGACTAGCGGGGGAATTTTCAATGAGCAGTTCTTC; CDR3aa: CASSQTSGGIFNEQFF
abundance: NA; v_gene: TRBV9; j_gene: TRBJ2-2; d_gene: TRBD2; CDR3nt: TGTGCCAGCAGCGCTCTAGCGGGGGGCACCGGGGAGCTGTTTTTT; CDR3aa: CASSALAGGTGELFF
abundance: many; v_gene: TRBV9; j_gene: TRBJ2-1; d_gene: TRBD2; CDR3nt: TGTGCCAGCAGCGTAGGGGGGGGACGGAGCTCCTACAATGAGCAGTTCTTC; CDR3aa: CASSVGGGRSSYNEQFF
abundance: NA; v_gene: TRBV9; j_gene: TRBJ2-6; d_gene: TRBD2; CDR3nt: TGTGCCAGCAGCGTTAGCGGGGGGAGGCCCTCTGGGGCCAACGTCCTGACTTTC; CDR3aa: CASSVSGGRPSGANVLTF
abundance: many; v_gene: TRBV7-3; j_gene: TRBJ2-2; d_gene: NA; CDR3nt: TGTGCCAGCAGCTCACCTAACACCGGGGAGCTGTTTTTT; CDR3aa: CASSSPNTGELFF
abundance: NA; v_gene: TRBV20-1; j_gene: TRBJ2-7; d_gene: TRBD2; CDR3nt: TGCAGTGCTAGAGATATGGGACTAGCGGGGGCCAGAACCTACGAGCAGTACTTC; CDR3aa: CSARDMGLAGARTYEQYF
abundance: many; v_gene: TRBV9; j_gene: TRBJ2-2; d_gene: TRBD2; CDR3nt: TGTGCCAGCAGCGTAGGGCGGGGGGGCACGAACACCGGGGAGCTGTTTTTT; CDR3aa: CASSVGRGGTNTGELFF
abundance: many; v_gene: TRBV7-2; j_gene: TRBJ2-1; d_gene: TRBD1; CDR3nt: TGTGCCAGCAGCTTCGCCCAGGGGGCCAATGAGCAGTTCTTC; CDR3aa: CASSFAQGANEQFF
abundance: once; v_gene: TRBV5-1; j_gene: TRBJ2-5; d_gene: NA; CDR3nt: TGCGCCAGCAGCTTGGGTTATGCGTTAGAGACCCAGTACTTC; CDR3aa: CASSLGYALETQYF
abundance: many; v_gene: TRBV7-2; j_gene: TRBJ2-1; d_gene: TRBD2; CDR3nt: TGTGCCAGCAGCTTTATAGCGGGAGCTGGGAATGAGCAGTTCTTC; CDR3aa: CASSFIAGAGNEQFF
abundance: NA; v_gene: TRBV24-1; j_gene: TRBJ2-3; d_gene: TRBD2; CDR3nt: TGTGCCACCAGTCGACTAGCGGGAGAAGTAGATACGCAGTATTTT; CDR3aa: CATSRLAGEVDTQYF
abundance: once; v_gene: TRBV20-1; j_gene: TRBJ2-7; d_gene: TRBD1; CDR3nt: TGCAGTGCTAGAGATTCAGTTGACAGGGGAACCTACGAGCAGTACTTC; CDR3aa: CSARDSVDRGTYEQYF
abundance: NA; v_gene: TRBV2; j_gene: TRBJ1-5; d_gene: NA; CDR3nt: TGTGCCAGCAGTGAAGGACGGCAGCCCCAGCATTTT; CDR3aa: CASSEGRQPQHF
abundance: NA; v_gene: TRBV10-3; j_gene: TRBJ1-6; d_gene: TRBD1; CDR3nt: TGTGCCATCAGCGGGACAGGGAACAATTCACCCCTCCACTTT; CDR3aa: CAISGTGNNSPLHF
abundance: many; v_gene: TRBV7-9; j_gene: TRBJ2-1; d_gene: TRBD2; CDR3nt: TGTGCCAGCAGCCGGACTAGCGGGGGGGCCACTGAGCAGTTCTTC; CDR3aa: CASSRTSGGATEQFF
abundance: many; v_gene: TRBV5-6; j_gene: TRBJ1-6; d_gene: NA; CDR3nt: TGTGCCAGCAGCAGGGGGGGCCTCCCGTACGTCTATAATTCACCCCTCCACTTT; CDR3aa: CASSRGGLPYVYNSPLHF
abundance: many; v_gene: TRBV4-3; j_gene: TRBJ2-1; d_gene: NA; CDR3nt: TGCGCCAGCAGCCAAGATGGGACTGTGGACAATGAGCAGTTCTTC; CDR3aa: CASSQDGTVDNEQFF
abundance: NA; v_gene: TRBV11-2; j_gene: TRBJ2-3; d_gene: TRBD2; CDR3nt: TGTGCCAGCCTATATAGCGGGACCTGCACAGATACGCAGTATTTT; CDR3aa: CASLYSGTCTDTQYF
abundance: many; v_gene: TRBV20-1; j_gene: TRBJ2-7; d_gene: NA; CDR3nt: TGCAGTGCTAGCCCTATTCCTAGAGACGAGCAGTACTTC; CDR3aa: CSASPIPRDEQYF
abundance: NA; v_gene: TRBV28; j_gene: TRBJ2-1; d_gene: NA; CDR3nt: TGTGCCAGCAGAAAGGGGGTTTTAGTTAGGGGTTACAATGAGCAGTTCTTC; CDR3aa: CASRKGVLVRGYNEQFF
abundance: many; v_gene: TRBV6-5; j_gene: TRBJ2-7; d_gene: NA; CDR3nt: TGTGCCAGCAGTTACGTAAAAGGGGCAGGCTACGAGCAGTACTTC; CDR3aa: CASSYVKGAGYEQYF
abundance: NA; v_gene: TRBV25-1; j_gene: TRBJ2-5; d_gene: NA; CDR3nt: TGTGCCAGCAGTGAGGGTGTCGGACGGGACCAGAGGGAGACCCAGTACTTC; CDR3aa: CASSEGVGRDQRETQYF
abundance: once; v_gene: TRBV15; j_gene: TRBJ2-7; d_gene: NA; CDR3nt: TGTGCCACCAGCAGTTACGGCCTGGGGTCGATCGGGGACTACGAGCAGTACTTC; CDR3aa: CATSSYGLGSIGDYEQYF
abundance: NA; v_gene: TRBV9; j_gene: TRBJ2-7; d_gene: TRBD2; CDR3nt: TGTGCCAGCAACGGGACTAGCGGTAAGAACGAGCAGTACTTC; CDR3aa: CASNGTSGKNEQYF
abundance: many; v_gene: TRBV5-1; j_gene: TRBJ2-7; d_gene: NA; CDR3nt: TGCGCCAGCAGCTTGACGTGGCGGGACTCCTACGAGCAGTACTTC; CDR3aa: CASSLTWRDSYEQYF
abundance: many; v_gene: TRBV20-1; j_gene: TRBJ2-3; d_gene: TRBD1; CDR3nt: TGCAGTGCTAGAGTAAACAGGGGCTCAGATACGCAGTATTTT; CDR3aa: CSARVNRGSDTQYF
abundance: many; v_gene: TRBV10-3; j_gene: TRBJ2-7; d_gene: NA; CDR3nt: TGTGCCATCAGTGACCCTCTCCTGGGCAGGTCTGACGAGCAGTACTTC; CDR3aa: CAISDPLLGRSDEQYF
abundance: many; v_gene: TRBV10-3; j_gene: TRBJ1-2; d_gene: NA; CDR3nt: TGTGCCATCAGTGTACAGGATGGCTACACCTTC; CDR3aa: CAISVQDGYTF
abundance: NA; v_gene: TRBV29-1; j_gene: TRBJ1-2; d_gene: NA; CDR3nt: TGCAGCGCCTGGGCCTTCTATGGCTACACCTTC; CDR3aa: CSAWAFYGYTF
abundance: many; v_gene: TRBV20-1; j_gene: TRBJ2-7; d_gene: NA; CDR3nt: TGCAGTGCTACTCCCGGGACTGCCTACGAGCAGTACTTC; CDR3aa: CSATPGTAYEQYF
abundance: many; v_gene: TRBV19; j_gene: TRBJ1-6; d_gene: TRBD1; CDR3nt: TGTGCCTCGAGCAGGGACAGGCAGGAATTCGGAACGGGCCTCCACTTT; CDR3aa: CASSRDRQEFGTGLHF
abundance: NA; v_gene: TRBV19; j_gene: TRBJ1-1; d_gene: TRBD1; CDR3nt: TGTGCCAGTAGTCCCCAGGGGGGAAGGACTGAAGCTTTCTTT; CDR3aa: CASSPQGGRTEAFF
abundance: many; v_gene: TRBV5-6; j_gene: TRBJ1-2; d_gene: NA; CDR3nt: TGTGCCAGCAGCTTACCGGGGGCAGGTGGCTATGGCTACACCTTC; CDR3aa: CASSLPGAGGYGYTF
abundance: once; v_gene: TRBV20-1; j_gene: TRBJ2-6; d_gene: NA; CDR3nt: TGCAGTGCTAGAGATCGGAACTCTGGGGCCAACGTCCTGACTTTC; CDR3aa: CSARDRNSGANVLTF
abundance: NA; v_gene: TRBV9; j_gene: TRBJ2-7; d_gene: NA; CDR3nt: TGTGCCAGCAGCGTAGAGGGCTCCCAAAGCTCCTACGAGCAGTACTTC; CDR3aa: CASSVEGSQSSYEQYF
abundance: NA; v_gene: TRBV9; j_gene: TRBJ2-5; d_gene: TRBD1; CDR3nt: TGTGCCAGCAGCGGCTCCGGGACAGGGGGGGAGACCCAGTACTTC; CDR3aa: CASSGSGTGGETQYF
abundance: NA; v_gene: TRBV10-3; j_gene: TRBJ1-2; d_gene: NA; CDR3nt: TGTGCCATCAGTGAGTTGGCAGGGAACGGTTATGGCTACACCTTC; CDR3aa: CAISELAGNGYGYTF
abundance: many; v_gene: TRBV7-3; j_gene: TRBJ2-2; d_gene: TRBD2; CDR3nt: TGTGCCAGCAGCTCCTTTCCTAGCGGAAACACCGGGGAGCTGTTTTTT; CDR3aa: CASSSFPSGNTGELFF
abundance: many; v_gene: TRBV20-1; j_gene: TRBJ1-1; d_gene: TRBD1; CDR3nt: TGCAGTGCTACAGAGTCGAGGGGGCGAATAAGTTCTGAAGCTTTCTTT; CDR3aa: CSATESRGRISSEAFF
abundance: many; v_gene: TRBV7-2; j_gene: TRBJ2-5; d_gene: NA; CDR3nt: TGTGCCAGCACCCCACGTGGGGGCCGGGAGACCCAGTACTTC; CDR3aa: CASTPRGGRETQYF
abundance: NA; v_gene: TRBV20-1; j_gene: TRBJ2-7; d_gene: NA; CDR3nt: TGCAGTGCCAGAAAGGTCTACGAGCAGTGCTTC; CDR3aa: CSARKVYEQCF
abundance: NA; v_gene: TRBV7-8; j_gene: TRBJ2-7; d_gene: TRBD1; CDR3nt: TGTGCCAGCAGCTTAGACGGGACAGGGTTTTACGAGCAGTACTTC; CDR3aa: CASSLDGTGFYEQYF
abundance: few; v_gene: TRBV25-1; j_gene: TRBJ1-1; d_gene: NA; CDR3nt: TGTGCCAGCAGTGCATCCCGACGATATGCTGAAGCTTTCTTT; CDR3aa: CASSASRRYAEAFF
abundance: few; v_gene: TRBV3-1; j_gene: TRBJ2-7; d_gene: TRBD2; CDR3nt: TGTGCCAGCAGCCAAGAAGCGGGGGGGCGGGGGTACGAGCAGTACTTC; CDR3aa: CASSQEAGGRGYEQYF
abundance: NA; v_gene: TRBV7-2; j_gene: TRBJ2-5; d_gene: TRBD1; CDR3nt: TGTGCCAGCAGCCCCCGGTGGACAGGGGAAGAGACCCAGTACTTC; CDR3aa: CASSPRWTGEETQYF
abundance: NA; v_gene: TRBV10-2; j_gene: TRBJ1-4; d_gene: TRBD1; CDR3nt: TGCGCCAGCAGTGCACAGGGGGCGGAGGAAAAACTGTTTTTT; CDR3aa: CASSAQGAEEKLFF
abundance: many; v_gene: TRBV5-1; j_gene: TRBJ2-1; d_gene: TRBD2; CDR3nt: TGCGCCAGCAGCTTTCGCCAGCGGGAGGATGAGCAGTTCTTC; CDR3aa: CASSFRQREDEQFF
abundance: many; v_gene: TRBV12-5; j_gene: TRBJ2-1; d_gene: TRBD2; CDR3nt: TGTGCTAGTGGTTTCGTATCAGGGCTAGCGGGGAATGAGCAGTTCTTC; CDR3aa: CASGFVSGLAGNEQFF
abundance: many; v_gene: TRBV9; j_gene: TRBJ1-2; d_gene: TRBD1; CDR3nt: TGTGCCAGCCGACGTGACAGGGGATTCTATGGCTACACCTTC; CDR3aa: CASRRDRGFYGYTF
abundance: NA; v_gene: TRBV20-1; j_gene: TRBJ2-3; d_gene: NA; CDR3nt: TGCAGTGCTAGAGTGGGCGATACGCAGTATTTT; CDR3aa: CSARVGDTQYF
abundance: NA; v_gene: TRBV7-2; j_gene: TRBJ2-7; d_gene: NA; CDR3nt: TGTGCCAGCAGCTTAGGTCTTCTAGGGAGCGAGCAGTACTTC; CDR3aa: CASSLGLLGSEQYF
abundance: many; v_gene: TRBV30; j_gene: TRBJ2-5; d_gene: NA; CDR3nt: TGTGCCTGGGGTCGGGGGAAGACCCAGTACTTC; CDR3aa: CAWGRGKTQYF
abundance: many; v_gene: TRBV6-5; j_gene: TRBJ1-5; d_gene: NA; CDR3nt: TGTGCCAGCAGACCCGACAGGCGGACTCAGCCCCAGCATTTT; CDR3aa: CASRPDRRTQPQHF
abundance: NA; v_gene: TRBV7-2; j_gene: TRBJ2-2; d_gene: NA; CDR3nt: TGTGCCAGCAGCCAAGGACGGTCCCGAGGGGAGCTGTTTTTT; CDR3aa: CASSQGRSRGELFF
abundance: NA; v_gene: TRBV27; j_gene: TRBJ1-1; d_gene: NA; CDR3nt: TGTGCCAGCGCTCCGGCAGAGAACACTGAAGCTTTCTTT; CDR3aa: CASAPAENTEAFF
abundance: NA; v_gene: TRBV20-1; j_gene: TRBJ2-7; d_gene: NA; CDR3nt: TGCAGCTTAGGAAGGTTCGAGCAGTACTTC; CDR3aa: CSLGRFEQYF
abundance: many; v_gene: TRBV27; j_gene: TRBJ2-7; d_gene: NA; CDR3nt: TGTGCCAGCAGAGAGGCAGGGGACGAGCAGTACTTC; CDR3aa: CASREAGDEQYF
abundance: many; v_gene: TRBV20-1; j_gene: TRBJ2-4; d_gene: NA; CDR3nt: TGCAGTGCCCCCGGGACGGCCAAAAACATTCAGTACTTC; CDR3aa: CSAPGTAKNIQYF
abundance: many; v_gene: TRBV12-3/TRBV12-4; j_gene: TRBJ1-6; d_gene: NA; CDR3nt: TGTGCCAGCAGTTCAGACCGGTTGGCCTTTTATAATTCACCCCTCCACTTT; CDR3aa: CASSSDRLAFYNSPLHF
abundance: NA; v_gene: TRBV24-1; j_gene: TRBJ1-1; d_gene: TRBD1; CDR3nt: TGTGCCACCAGTGATAGGACAGGTCGGGGGGGACGCACTGAAGCTTTCTTT; CDR3aa: CATSDRTGRGGRTEAFF